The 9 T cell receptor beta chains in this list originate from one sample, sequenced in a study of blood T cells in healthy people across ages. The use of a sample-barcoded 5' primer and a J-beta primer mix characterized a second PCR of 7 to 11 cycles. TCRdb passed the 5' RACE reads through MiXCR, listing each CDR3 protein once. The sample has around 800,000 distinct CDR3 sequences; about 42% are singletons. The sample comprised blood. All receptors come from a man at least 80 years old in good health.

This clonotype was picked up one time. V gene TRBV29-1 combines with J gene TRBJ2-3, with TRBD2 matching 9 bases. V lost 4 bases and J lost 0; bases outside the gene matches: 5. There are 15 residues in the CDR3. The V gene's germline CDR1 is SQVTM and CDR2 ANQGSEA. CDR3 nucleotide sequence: TGCAGCGTTGTAATAGCGGGGGATAGCACAGATACGCAGTATTTT. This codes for CSVVIAGDSTDTQYF.

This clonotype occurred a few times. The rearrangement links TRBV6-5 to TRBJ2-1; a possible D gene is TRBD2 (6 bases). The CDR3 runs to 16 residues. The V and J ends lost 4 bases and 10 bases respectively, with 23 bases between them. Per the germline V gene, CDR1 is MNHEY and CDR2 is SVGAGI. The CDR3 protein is CASSSKAASAPLEQFF. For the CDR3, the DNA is TGTGCCAGCAGTTCTAAGGCGGCTAGCGCCCCGCTGGAGCAGTTCTTC.

This CDR3 is CASSILSGREEFF. The CDR3 DNA sequence: TGTGCCAGCAGTATCCTTAGCGGGAGGGAGGAGTTCTTC. The chain recombines TRBV12-3 or TRBV12-4 with TRBJ2-1, with 11 bases identical to TRBD2. The CDR3 is made up of 13 amino acids. The junction had 8 bases not matched to a gene; V was cut back by 5 bases and J by 14 bases.

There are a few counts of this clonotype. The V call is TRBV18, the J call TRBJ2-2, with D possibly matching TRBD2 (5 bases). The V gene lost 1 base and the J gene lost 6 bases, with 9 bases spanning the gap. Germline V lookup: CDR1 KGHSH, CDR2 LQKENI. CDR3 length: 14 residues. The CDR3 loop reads CASSPQARAGELFF. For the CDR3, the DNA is TGTGCCAGCTCACCACAAGCGCGGGCCGGGGAGCTGTTTTTT. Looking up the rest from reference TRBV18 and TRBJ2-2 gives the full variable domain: NAGVMQNPRHLVRRRGQEARLRCSPMKGHSHVYWYRQLPEEGLKFMVYLQKENIIDESGMPKERFSAEFPKEGPSILRIQQVVRGDSAAYFCASSPQARAGELFFGEGSRLTVL.

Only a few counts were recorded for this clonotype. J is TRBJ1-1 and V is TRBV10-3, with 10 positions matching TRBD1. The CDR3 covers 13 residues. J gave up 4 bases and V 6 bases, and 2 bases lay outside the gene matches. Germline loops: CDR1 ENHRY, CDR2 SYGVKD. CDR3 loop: CAIRTGGGTEAFF. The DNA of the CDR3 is TGTGCCATCAGGACAGGGGGCGGCACTGAAGCTTTCTTT.

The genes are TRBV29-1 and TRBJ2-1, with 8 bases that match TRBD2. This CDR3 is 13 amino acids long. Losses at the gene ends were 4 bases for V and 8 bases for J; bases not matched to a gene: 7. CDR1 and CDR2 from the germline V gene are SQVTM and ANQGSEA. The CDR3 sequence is CSVGSGRIDEQFF. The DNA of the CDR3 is TGCAGCGTTGGGAGCGGGAGAATCGATGAGCAGTTCTTC.

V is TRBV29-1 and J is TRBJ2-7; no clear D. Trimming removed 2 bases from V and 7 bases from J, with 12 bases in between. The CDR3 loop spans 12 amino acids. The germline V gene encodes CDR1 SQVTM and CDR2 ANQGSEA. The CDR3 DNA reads TGCAGCGTTGAATACGGTTACAATGAGCAGTACTTC. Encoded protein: CSVEYGYNEQYF.

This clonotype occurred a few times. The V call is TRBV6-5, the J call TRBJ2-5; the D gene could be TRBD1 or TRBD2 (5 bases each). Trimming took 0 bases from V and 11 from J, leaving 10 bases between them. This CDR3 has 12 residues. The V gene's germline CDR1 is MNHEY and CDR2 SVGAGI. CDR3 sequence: CASSYSGVGQYF. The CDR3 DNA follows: TGTGCCAGCAGTTACTCGGGGGTTGGGCAGTACTTC.

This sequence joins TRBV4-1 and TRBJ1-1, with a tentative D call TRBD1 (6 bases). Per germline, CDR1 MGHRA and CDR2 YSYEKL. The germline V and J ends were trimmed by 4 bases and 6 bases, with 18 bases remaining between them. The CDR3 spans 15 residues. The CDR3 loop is CASSLFLQGGAEAFF. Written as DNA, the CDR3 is TGCGCCAGCAGCCTTTTCCTACAGGGCGGCGCTGAAGCTTTCTTT.